This passage covers 18 T cell receptor beta chains from one sample sequenced in a study of blood T cells in healthy people across ages. A J-beta primer mix and a sample-barcoded 5' primer were used in a second PCR of about 7 to 12 cycles. TCRdb analysed the 5' RACE reads with MiXCR anew, one entry per CDR3 protein. This table has 1.4 million to 1.5 million distinct CDR3 sequences, 42% appearing once. Material for sequencing was blood. The receptor set was obtained from a woman under 30 in good health.

This clonotype was counted only a few times. This chain links TRBV4-1 with TRBJ2-3, with D uncertain. Between the trimmed V and J ends, which lost 1 base and 4 bases, there was a span of 6 bases. This CDR3 spans 13 amino acids. Germline V gene lookup returns CDR1 MGHRA and CDR2 YSYEKL. CDR3 sequence: CASSQGDPDTQYF. Written as DNA, the CDR3 is TGCGCCAGCAGCCAAGGTGATCCAGATACGCAGTATTTT.

The rearrangement links TRBV12-3 or TRBV12-4 to TRBJ2-1, with 7 bases lining up with TRBD2. V shed 5 bases and J 13 bases; nucleotides not matched to a gene: 11. The CDR3 runs 13 residues. CDR3 nucleotide sequence: TGTGCCAGCAGTCACGGTGCGGGGGAGACCCAGTTCTTC. This translates into CASSHGAGETQFF.

This chain uses TRBV10-3 with TRBJ1-2; D call uncertain. V lost 4 bases and J lost 7, with 13 bases in between. CDR3 length: 13 residues. CDR1 and CDR2 (germline): ENHRY, SYGVKD. CDR3 DNA sequence: TGTGCCATCAGTGGGGCAGGCGGACCTGGCTACACCTTC. It is translated as CAISGAGGPGYTF.

This clonotype appeared a few times. This rearrangement joins TRBV4-2 to TRBJ2-3; possibly TRBD2 for D (5 bases). The CDR3 has 16 residues. The V gene's germline CDR1 is LGHNA and CDR2 YNFKEQ. The V end was cut by 2 bases, the J end by 3 bases, with 15 bases between. The CDR3 is CASSQLTSGWTDTQYF. The CDR3, as DNA: TGTGCCAGCAGCCAACTTACTAGTGGGTGGACAGATACGCAGTATTTT.

The chain employs TRBV7-2 and TRBJ1-2; unclear D gene. The V end was cut by 5 bases, the J end by 4 bases, with 14 bases between. The CDR3 spans 14 residues. Germline loops: CDR1 SGHTA, CDR2 FQGNSA. CDR3 coding DNA: TGTGCCAGCAGCCCGCGGACCCACCTCTATGGCTACACCTTC. It specifies CASSPRTHLYGYTF.

The gene calls are TRBV6-5 and TRBJ2-3; TRBD2 might be the D (6 bases). Germline CDR1 reads MNHEY; CDR2 reads SVGAGI. Trimming removed 2 bases from V and 4 bases from J, with 13 bases in between. The CDR3 contains 15 residues. The CDR3 spells CASSYPKSGADTQYF. In DNA, the CDR3 is TGTGCCAGCAGTTACCCTAAATCGGGGGCAGATACGCAGTATTTT.

The chain recombines TRBV5-1 with TRBJ2-3; a weak D match, TRBD1 (6 bases). Looked up from germline, CDR1 is SGHRS and CDR2 is YFSETQ. This CDR3 has 15 amino acids. V was trimmed by 4 bases and J by 6 bases, leaving 18 bases between them. CDR3 loop: CASSPRTVPWDTQYF. The CDR3 nucleotides are TGCGCCAGCAGCCCGAGGACAGTCCCCTGGGATACGCAGTATTTT.

The genes are TRBV11-2 and TRBJ2-7; 9 nucleotides agree with TRBD1. CDR3 size: 16 residues. V trimming: 4 bases; J trimming: 9 bases; junction bases outside the gene matches: 16. CDR1 and CDR2 from the germline V gene are SGHAT and FQNNGV. The CDR3 loop reads CASSSPTQGAGYRQYF. The CDR3 region has the DNA TGTGCCAGCAGCTCCCCAACACAGGGGGCTGGGTATCGGCAGTACTTC.

This chain uses TRBV7-8 with TRBJ1-2; D gene ambiguous. Trimming took off 5 bases at V and 4 bases at J, with 11 bases between the two ends. Germline V CDR1 and CDR2: SGHVS, FQNEAQ. There are 13 residues in the CDR3. In DNA form, the CDR3 reads TGTGCCAGCAGCGTAGGCCCCGGCTATGGCTACACCTTC. Translated: CASSVGPGYGYTF. Full variable domain (outside the CDR3, taken from reference TRBV7-8 and TRBJ1-2): GAGVSQSPRYKVAKRGQDVALRCDPISGHVSLFWYQQALGQGPEFLTYFQNEAQLDKSGLPSDRFFAERPEGSVSTLKIQRTQQEDSAVYLCASSVGPGYGYTFGSGTRLTVV.

This clonotype was counted a few times. V is TRBV7-2 and J is TRBJ2-3, with a tentative D call TRBD2 (6 bases). The ends were cut back, 5 bases at V and 14 bases at J, with 17 bases in the middle. CDR1 and CDR2 (germline): SGHTA, FQGNSA. The CDR3 is 12 residues long. The CDR3 DNA reads TGTGCCAGCAGCCTGGAGGGACCCCCGCTGTATTTT. This codes for CASSLEGPPLYF.

The chain carries TRBV7-9 and TRBJ1-1; 8 positions agree with TRBD1. The CDR3 extends over 13 amino acids. With 6 bases clipped from V and 5 bases from J, the junction kept 5 bases outside the gene matches. Germline V lookup: CDR1 SEHNR, CDR2 FQNEAQ (reference sequence). CDR3 in DNA: TGTGCCAGCAGGACAGGGGTGAGGACTGAAGCTTTCTTT. It yields the protein CASRTGVRTEAFF.

The V call is TRBV3-1, the J call TRBJ2-5; TRBD1 matches 7 bases. Trimming removed 4 bases from V and 2 bases from J; junction bases left unmatched: 7. Germline V gives CDR1 LGHDT, CDR2 YNNKEL (reference sequence). The CDR3 consists of 15 residues. CDR3 region: CASSLQGRRQETQYF. The CDR3, as DNA: TGTGCCAGCAGCCTACAGGGGCGTCGGCAAGAGACCCAGTACTTC.

The table lists this clonotype with many counts. The rearrangement uses TRBV4-2 and TRBJ1-2; TRBD1 matches 8 bases. The CDR3 extends over 14 amino acids. CDR1 and CDR2 (germline): LGHNA, YNFKEQ. The V and J ends lost 4 bases and 4 bases, in that order; junction bases with no gene match: 5. The DNA of the CDR3 is TGTGCCAGCAGCCCTCAGGGGGCAGGCTATGGCTACACCTTC. Encoded protein: CASSPQGAGYGYTF.

The CDR3 is CSASSSGVNGYTF. Written as DNA, the CDR3 is TGCAGTGCTAGTTCTTCCGGGGTGAATGGCTACACCTTC. The rearrangement uses TRBV20-1 and TRBJ1-2; D uncertain. V was pared by 3 bases and J by 6 bases, with 14 bases between. CDR1 is DFQATT, CDR2 SNEGSKA, per germline (reference sequence). CDR3 length equals 13 residues.

The V call is TRBV9, the J call TRBJ1-1; weak D call: TRBD1 (6 bases). V lost 3 bases, J lost 3 bases, and 9 bases lay in between. The length of the CDR3 is 13 residues. Germline V gene sequence: CDR1 SGDLS, CDR2 YYNGEE. The CDR3 sequence: CASSAEGDTEAFF. CDR3 coding DNA: TGTGCCAGCAGCGCCGAGGGGGACACTGAAGCTTTCTTT.

A few counts support this clonotype. The chain links TRBV3-1 to TRBJ2-5; 8 bases map to TRBD1. V trimming: 1 base; J trimming: 6 bases; junction bases outside the gene matches: 13. CDR1 and CDR2 from the germline V gene are LGHDT and YNNKEL (reference sequence). This CDR3 spans 17 amino acids. In DNA form, the CDR3 reads TGTGCCAGCAGCCAAGGCGGTACTCCGGGACAGGCTAAGACCCAGTACTTC. This translates into CASSQGGTPGQAKTQYF.

The chain carries TRBV6-5 and TRBJ1-1; a possible D gene is TRBD1 (6 bases). This CDR3 is built from 13 residues. The V gene's germline CDR1 is MNHEY and CDR2 SVGAGI. Trimming took 5 bases from V and 11 from J, leaving 18 bases between them. CDR3 DNA: TGTGCCAGCAGTACACCGGGACATTATTTGGCTTTCTTT. Residues: CASSTPGHYLAFF.

The genes are TRBV12-3 or TRBV12-4 and TRBJ1-4; 10 positions match TRBD1. The CDR3 runs to 14 residues. Germline trimming cut 6 bases from V and 5 bases from J; bases unmatched to any gene: 3. Here the CDR3 reads CASRQDRGNEKLFF. In nucleotides, the CDR3 is TGTGCCAGCAGACAGGACAGGGGGAATGAAAAACTGTTTTTT.